Listed below are T cell receptor beta chains from one sample, sequenced in a study of blood T cell repertoires in COVID-19. The method was immunoSEQ multiplex PCR; TCRdb's version includes in-frame clones alone and lacks a portion of them. The table includes 100,000 to 150,000 clones, about four fifths detected once. Sequencing was performed on peripheral blood. Source of these receptors: a woman aged 60 to 75 with active or convalescent COVID-19. Each CDR3 is given without its conserved first and last residue.

J gene | V gene | CDR3 protein
TRBJ2-2 | TRBV9 | ASSVSGGGDTGELF
TRBJ2-5 | TRBV10-2 | ASSQGLAVETQY
TRBJ1-3 | TRBV11-2 | ASSLGSGGNTIY
TRBJ2-3 | TRBV7-2 | ASSFTGGGNTDTQY
TRBJ1-2 | TRBV29-1 | SVPFRGGYT
TRBJ1-5 | TRBV28 | ASNSVQRRSNQPQH
TRBJ1-6 | TRBV6-6 | ASSSDYNSPLH
TRBJ1-6 | TRBV9 | ASSANEAYNSPLH
TRBJ1-2 | TRBV30 | AWAQSRGYT
TRBJ1-1 | TRBV2 | ASREGIEAF
TRBJ2-3 | TRBV10-2 | ASRIQGQGSTDTQY
TRBJ1-6 | TRBV30 | AWDRVSQSPLH
TRBJ1-6 | TRBV2 | ASSARDRDSPLH
TRBJ2-3 | TRBV27 | ASSLPGQHTDTQY
TRBJ1-2 | TRBV7-2 | ASSLDFAAGGLYGYT
TRBJ2-3 | TRBV28 | ASSDRTAQY
TRBJ2-5 | TRBV6-5 | ASSYERGAAPETQY
TRBJ2-2 | TRBV10-3 | AIGYDRGNTGELF
TRBJ2-4 | TRBV7-2 | ASSLQGGENIQY
TRBJ2-3 | TRBV7-8 | ASSLVAGGPVDTQY
TRBJ1-1 | TRBV29-1 | SFLTGGTEAF
TRBJ1-5 | TRBV6-6 | ASNRGTNQPQH
TRBJ1-3 | TRBV11-2 | ASSAQGGNTIY
TRBJ2-5 | TRBV18 | ASSPPQGARETQY
TRBJ2-3 | TRBV27 | ASSHRKRTEGTDTQY
TRBJ1-1 | TRBV6-5 | ASRLRQLNTEAF
TRBJ1-1 | TRBV6-5 | ASSSPGTYPSAF
TRBJ2-5 | TRBV7-2 | ASRTGGAETQY
TRBJ1-2 | TRBV6-5 | ASRPGGGHGYT
TRBJ2-3 | TRBV18 | ASSTPTETDTQY
TRBJ2-1 | TRBV10-2 | ASSEPPSVGEQF